One and the same sample provided the 26 T cell receptor beta chains below, sequenced in a study of blood T cells in healthy people across ages. Together with a sample-barcoded 5' primer, a J-beta primer mix was included in a second PCR lasting about 6 to 12 cycles. TCRdb re-analysed the 5' RACE reads in MiXCR, keeping a single row per CDR3 protein. The sample yields 1,500,000 or so distinct CDR3 sequences, around 59% seen once. Sample: blood. The receptors shown here come from a young man in good health.

The J gene is TRBJ2-7, the V gene TRBV6-2 or TRBV6-3; 9 bases are a match to TRBD2. Germline CDR1 is MNHEY and CDR2 is SVGEGT. V lost 8 bases, J lost 0 bases, and 2 bases stayed unmatched. There are 13 residues in the CDR3. The DNA of the CDR3 is TGTGCCAGCGCTAGCGGGGCCTCCTACGAGCAGTACTTC. This translates into CASASGASYEQYF.

This clonotype was observed a single time. V is TRBV7-2 and J is TRBJ2-5, with D perhaps matching TRBD1 (5 bases). The CDR3 has 14 residues. V lost 5 bases to trimming and J lost 11 bases, with 21 bases between them. CDR1 is SGHTA, CDR2 FQGNSA, per germline. The CDR3 spells CASSPSRAYNEQYF. CDR3 bases: TGTGCCAGCAGCCCTTCCAGGGCCTACAATGAGCAGTACTTC.

This chain connects TRBV6-5 to TRBJ2-5; the match to TRBD1 covers 11 bases. V dropped 3 bases and J dropped 5; count of bases not matched to a gene: 2. The CDR3 is 14 residues long. Germline V gives CDR1 MNHEY, CDR2 SVGAGI. The CDR3 bases are TGTGCCAGCAGTTATGGGACAGGGGGGGAGACCCAGTACTTC. Translated: CASSYGTGGETQYF.

V usage is TRBV4-2 and J usage is TRBJ2-4; perhaps TRBD2 as D (5 bases). The germline gives CDR1 LGHNA, CDR2 YNFKEQ. V lost 1 base, J lost 0 bases, and 10 bases lay in between. The CDR3 extends over 16 amino acids. CDR3 sequence: CASSQALAGAKNIQYF. CDR3 DNA: TGTGCCAGCAGCCAAGCTCTTGCGGGAGCCAAAAACATTCAGTACTTC.

This rearrangement joins TRBV29-1 to TRBJ2-7; 7 bases line up with TRBD1. The CDR3 contains 11 residues. Germline V lookup: CDR1 SQVTM, CDR2 ANQGSEA. The trim removed 6 bases at V and 3 bases at J, leaving 2 bases unmatched. CDR3 in DNA: TGCAGCGTGGGACAGATCTACGAGCAGTACTTC. Amino acids: CSVGQIYEQYF.

The gene calls are TRBV6-5 and TRBJ2-3, with D unresolved. The length of the CDR3 is 14 residues. Trimming removed 7 bases at V and 3 bases at J, with 14 bases between. Germline V CDR1 and CDR2: MNHEY, SVGAGI. The CDR3 loop is CASKSQPSTDTQYF. In DNA form, the CDR3 reads TGTGCCAGCAAATCCCAACCCTCGACAGATACGCAGTATTTT.

The chain joins TRBV4-1 to TRBJ1-2; D uncertain. The CDR3 loop spans 15 amino acids. Trimming took off 1 base at V and 0 bases at J, with 9 bases between the two ends. CDR1 and CDR2 (germline): MGHRA, YSYEKL. The CDR3 loop is CASSQVNPTNYGYTF. In nucleotides, the CDR3 is TGCGCCAGCAGCCAAGTTAACCCGACTAACTATGGCTACACCTTC.

V and J are TRBV27 and TRBJ2-3; TRBD2 matches 7 bases. Losses at the gene ends were 3 bases for V and 4 bases for J; bases not matched to a gene: 10. Germline V gene sequence: CDR1 MNHEY, CDR2 SMNVEV (reference sequence). CDR3 length equals 16 residues. CDR3 sequence reads: CASSFLLAAKPDTQYF. CDR3 in DNA: TGTGCCAGCAGTTTTCTTCTAGCGGCCAAGCCAGATACGCAGTATTTT.

This clonotype has only a few counts. This rearrangement joins TRBV20-1 to TRBJ2-5; 10 positions match TRBD2. The germline CDR1 and CDR2 sequences are DFQATT and SNEGSKA (reference sequence). V lost 5 bases and J lost 2; bases outside the gene matches: 2. The CDR3 totals 13 residues. Written as DNA, the CDR3 is TGCAGTGCTGCACTAGCGGGGCAAGAGACCCAGTACTTC. Translated: CSAALAGQETQYF.

The chain links TRBV25-1 to TRBJ2-5; D is unresolved. The J call is uncertain, as TRBJ2-7 better fits the DNA end. The germline CDR1 and CDR2 sequences are MGHDK and SYGVNS. This CDR3 is built from 13 residues. The CDR3 region has the DNA TGTGCCAGCAGTGAGTTCAGTACTTACGAGCAGTACTTC. Its protein product is CASSEFSTYEQYF.

The chain couples TRBV15 to TRBJ1-1; D gene unclear. V dropped 0 bases and J dropped 2 bases, with 10 bases sitting between them. The germline V gene has CDR1 LNHNV and CDR2 YYDKDF (reference sequence). The CDR3 extends over 15 amino acids. The CDR3 DNA follows: TGTGCCACCAGCAGAGATAGAGGCGCTAACACTGAAGCTTTCTTT. Translated: CATSRDRGANTEAFF.

This clonotype was counted a single time. The rearrangement uses TRBV7-8 and TRBJ2-7, with D perhaps matching TRBD1 (6 bases). The CDR3 consists of 15 residues. The V end lost 4 bases, the J end lost 4 bases, and 17 bases lay between the germline ends. From germline, CDR1 is SGHVS and CDR2 FQNEAQ. The CDR3: CASSSELYREYEQYF. DNA for the CDR3: TGTGCCAGCAGCTCCGAATTATACAGGGAGTACGAGCAGTACTTC. Using reference TRBV7-8 and TRBJ2-7 for the parts outside the CDR3, the full variable domain is GAGVSQSPRYKVAKRGQDVALRCDPISGHVSLFWYQQALGQGPEFLTYFQNEAQLDKSGLPSDRFFAERPEGSVSTLKIQRTQQEDSAVYLCASSSELYREYEQYFGPGTRLTVT.

V is TRBV7-9 and J is TRBJ2-1; 11 nucleotides align to TRBD2. The ends lost 10 bases at V and 6 bases at J; junction bases unmatched: 2. The V gene's germline CDR1 is SEHNR and CDR2 FQNEAQ (reference sequence). The CDR3 sequence is 12 residues long. The chain's CDR3 is CAKTSGSNEQFF. The CDR3 DNA follows: TGTGCCAAAACTAGCGGGAGCAATGAGCAGTTCTTC.

The CDR3 spells CASKSSPNSPLHF. The CDR3 nucleotides read TGTGCCAGCAAGAGTTCCCCGAACTCACCCCTCCACTTT. The chain couples TRBV2 to TRBJ1-6; D uncertain. The CDR3 is 13 amino acids. The germline V gene encodes CDR1 SNHLY and CDR2 FYNNEI. Trimming took 7 bases from V and 10 from J, leaving 14 bases between them. The full variable domain, rest sourced from reference TRBV2 and TRBJ1-6, is EPEVTQTPSHQVTQMGQEVILRCVPISNHLYFYWYRQILGQKVEFLVSFYNNEISEKSEIFDDQFSVERPDGSNFTLKIRSTKLEDSAMYFCASKSSPNSPLHFGNGTRLTVT.

The genes are TRBV4-2 and TRBJ1-5, with 7 bases lining up with TRBD1. CDR3 length: 16 residues. The trim removed 3 bases at V and 4 bases at J, leaving 9 bases unmatched. Per germline, CDR1 LGHNA and CDR2 YNFKEQ. The CDR3 sequence is CASSQEQGITNQPQHF. The DNA for the CDR3 is TGTGCCAGCAGCCAGGAACAGGGGATCACAAATCAGCCCCAGCATTTT.

The CDR3: CASSIRLAGGDLTDTQYF. Here the CDR3 DNA reads TGTGCCAGCAGTATTCGACTAGCGGGAGGCGACCTCACAGATACGCAGTATTTT. The chain recombines TRBV12-3 or TRBV12-4 with TRBJ2-3; 13 bases line up with TRBD2. The CDR3 is 18 residues long. J lost 2 bases, V lost 5 bases, and 10 bases had no gene match.

This clonotype occurred a few times. V gene TRBV2 combines with J gene TRBJ2-1; D is unresolved. CDR3 length equals 13 residues. V dropped 4 bases and J dropped 2 bases, with 6 bases sitting between them. Germline-derived CDR1 and CDR2 are SNHLY and FYNNEI. The CDR3 loop reads CASSGPTYNEQFF. The CDR3 DNA reads as TGTGCCAGCAGTGGTCCGACCTACAATGAGCAGTTCTTC.

This clonotype has more than one count but fewer than ten. The chain is built from TRBV27 and TRBJ2-1, with TRBD2 matching 7 bases. CDR3 size: 15 residues. Germline V gene lookup returns CDR1 MNHEY and CDR2 SMNVEV (reference sequence). V lost 5 bases, J lost 4 bases, and 8 bases stayed unmatched. The CDR3: CASSTSSGPYNEQFF. The CDR3 DNA reads TGTGCCAGCAGTACCTCTAGCGGTCCTTACAATGAGCAGTTCTTC.

The CDR3 spells CASSSPGKTGELFF. Here the CDR3 DNA reads TGTGCCAGCAGTTCCCCCGGTAAAACCGGGGAGCTGTTTTTT. The chain links TRBV27 to TRBJ2-2; D gene uncertain. The length of the CDR3 is 14 residues. CDR1 and CDR2 from the germline V gene are MNHEY and SMNVEV (reference sequence). V was cut by 4 bases and J by 5 bases, with 11 bases left in between.

This clonotype turned up a few times. The chain uses TRBV7-9 and TRBJ1-2; D is ambiguous. Trimming removed 5 bases at V and 8 bases at J, with 6 bases between. Looked up from germline, CDR1 is SEHNR and CDR2 is FQNEAQ (reference sequence). The CDR3 spans 10 residues. This CDR3 reads CASSARGYTF. The CDR3 bases are TGTGCCAGCAGCGCCAGAGGCTACACCTTC.

This sequence joins TRBV12-3 or TRBV12-4 and TRBJ1-4; the D is unclear. There are 12 residues in the CDR3. V was pared by 5 bases and J by 5 bases, with 6 bases between. The CDR3, as DNA: TGTGCCAGCAGTGACCCGAATGAAAAACTGTTTTTT. It yields the protein CASSDPNEKLFF.

J is TRBJ2-7 and V is TRBV4-1; D perhaps matches TRBD2 (5 bases). Trimming removed 4 bases from V and 3 bases from J, with 16 bases in between. The CDR3 spans 15 residues. Germline CDR1 reads MGHRA; CDR2 reads YSYEKL. CDR3 nucleotides: TGCGCCAGCAGCCCTACTCATCCACGGGGCTACGAGCAGTACTTC. Translation: CASSPTHPRGYEQYF.

The chain uses TRBV27 and TRBJ2-7; unclear D gene. Between the trimmed V and J ends, which lost 3 bases and 7 bases, there was a span of 13 bases. This CDR3 comprises 13 residues. Germline values: CDR1 MNHEY, CDR2 SMNVEV (reference sequence). CDR3 in amino acids: CASSFSAGSEQYF. CDR3 DNA: TGTGCCAGCAGTTTTTCCGCCGGAAGTGAGCAGTACTTC.

The chain is built from TRBV27 and TRBJ1-1; perhaps TRBD1 as D (5 bases). The CDR3 loop spans 17 amino acids. Per the germline V gene, CDR1 is MNHEY and CDR2 is SMNVEV (reference sequence). V lost 8 bases and J lost 6, with 28 bases in between. The CDR3: CASGLLRGARISAEAFF. The CDR3 DNA reads as TGTGCCAGCGGGTTATTGAGGGGCGCGCGTATCAGCGCTGAAGCTTTCTTT.

This chain uses TRBV13 with TRBJ1-6, with D tentatively TRBD1 (6 bases). The germline CDR1 and CDR2 sequences are PRHDT and FYEKMQ (reference sequence). The CDR3 spans 16 residues. V was shortened by 5 bases and J by 9 bases, with 20 bases between the two germline ends. Written as DNA, the CDR3 is TGTGCCAGCAGCACACAACAGGGCCCCCCTGGTTCACCCCTCCACTTT. Translating it yields CASSTQQGPPGSPLHF.

V is TRBV27 and J is TRBJ2-5; D assignment may be TRBD1 or TRBD2 (5 bases each). CDR1 and CDR2 from the germline V gene are MNHEY and SMNVEV (reference sequence). The CDR3 totals 14 residues. V was clipped by 4 bases and J by 11 bases, with 20 bases between them. DNA of the CDR3: TGTGCCAGCAGTTCGGGGATGGGGCCGGCAGAGCAGTACTTC. Amino acids: CASSSGMGPAEQYF.